This note documents a single T cell receptor beta chain sequence. From germline, CDR1 is GTSNPN and CDR2 SVGIG (reference sequence). V shed 3 bases, J shed 11 bases, and the junction held 6 bases outside the gene matches. The CDR3 loop spans 13 amino acids. The source of the sample is a study of technical replicates of blood from a handful of donors. The repertoire was sequenced with immunoSEQ multiplex PCR; TCRdb's copy has only in-frame clones and lacks some. The repertoire includes about 68,000 clones, about 97% of them detected once, and around 0.3% sits in the top ten. V gene TRBV30 combines with J gene TRBJ1-6; the match to TRBD1 covers 8 bases. The sequencing sample was made of T cells isolated from PBMCs. The sequence was collected from a human donor in good health. CDR3 residues: CAWSRTGGTPLHF. The CDR3 DNA reads TGTGCCTGGAGCCGAACAGGGGGGACACCCCTCCACTTT.